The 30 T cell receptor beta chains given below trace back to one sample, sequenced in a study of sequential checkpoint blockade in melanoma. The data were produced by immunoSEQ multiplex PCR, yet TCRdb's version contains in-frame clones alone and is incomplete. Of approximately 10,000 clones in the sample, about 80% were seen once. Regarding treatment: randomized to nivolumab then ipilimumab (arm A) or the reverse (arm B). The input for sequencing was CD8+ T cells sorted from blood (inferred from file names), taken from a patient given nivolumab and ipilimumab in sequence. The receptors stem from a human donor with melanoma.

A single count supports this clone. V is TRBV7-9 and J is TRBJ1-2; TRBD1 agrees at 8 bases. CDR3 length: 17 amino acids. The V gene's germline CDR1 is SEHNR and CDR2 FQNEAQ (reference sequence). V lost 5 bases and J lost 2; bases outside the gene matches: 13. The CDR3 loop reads CASSATGGSLSNYGYTF. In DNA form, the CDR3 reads TGTGCCAGCAGCGCCACAGGGGGTTCTTTATCAAACTATGGCTACACCTTC.

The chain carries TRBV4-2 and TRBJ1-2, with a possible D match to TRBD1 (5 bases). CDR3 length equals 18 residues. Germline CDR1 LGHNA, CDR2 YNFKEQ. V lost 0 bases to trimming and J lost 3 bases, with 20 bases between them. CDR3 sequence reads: CASSQEVGEVRIDYGYTF. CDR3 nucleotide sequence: TGTGCCAGCAGCCAAGAGGTAGGGGAAGTACGAATAGACTATGGCTACACCTTC.

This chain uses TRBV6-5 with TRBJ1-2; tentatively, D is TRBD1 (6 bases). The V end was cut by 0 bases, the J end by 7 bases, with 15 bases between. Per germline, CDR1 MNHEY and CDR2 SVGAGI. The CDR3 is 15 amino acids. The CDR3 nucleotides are TGTGCCAGCAGTTACTCCGGGGGGCTGATTACTGGCTACACCTTC. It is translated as CASSYSGGLITGYTF.

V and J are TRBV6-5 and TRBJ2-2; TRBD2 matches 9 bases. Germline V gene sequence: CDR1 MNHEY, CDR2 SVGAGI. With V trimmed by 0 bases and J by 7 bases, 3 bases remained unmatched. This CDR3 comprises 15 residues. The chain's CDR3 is CASSYSTSGHGELFF. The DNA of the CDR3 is TGTGCCAGCAGTTACTCGACTAGCGGTCACGGGGAGCTGTTTTTT.

The CDR3 region has the DNA TGTGCCAGCAGTGGCTTAGTGACTGAAGCTTTCTTT. It translates to CASSGLVTEAFF. The rearrangement uses TRBV2 and TRBJ1-1; D unclear. This CDR3 spans 12 amino acids. The germline CDR1 and CDR2 sequences are SNHLY and FYNNEI. The ends were cut back, 4 bases at V and 5 bases at J, with 8 bases in the middle.

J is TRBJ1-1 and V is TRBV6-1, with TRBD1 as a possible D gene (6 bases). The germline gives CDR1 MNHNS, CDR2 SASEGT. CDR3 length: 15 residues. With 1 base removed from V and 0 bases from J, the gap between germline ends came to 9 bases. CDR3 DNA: TGTGCCAGCAGTGAAGAGACAGGTATGAACACTGAAGCTTTCTTT. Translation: CASSEETGMNTEAFF.

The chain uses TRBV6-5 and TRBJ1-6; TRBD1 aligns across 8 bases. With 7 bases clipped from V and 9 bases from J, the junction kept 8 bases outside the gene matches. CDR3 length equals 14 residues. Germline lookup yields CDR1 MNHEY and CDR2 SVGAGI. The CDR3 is CASTLGQGGSPLHF. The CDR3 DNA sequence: TGTGCCAGCACCCTCGGACAGGGTGGTTCACCCCTCCACTTT.

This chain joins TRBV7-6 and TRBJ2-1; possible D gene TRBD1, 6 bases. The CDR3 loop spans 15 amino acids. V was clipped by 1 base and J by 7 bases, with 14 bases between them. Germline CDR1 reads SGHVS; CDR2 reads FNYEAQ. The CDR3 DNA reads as TGTGCCAGCAGCTTAGAACAGGGTCTTTTGAATGAGCAGTTCTTC. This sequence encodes CASSLEQGLLNEQFF. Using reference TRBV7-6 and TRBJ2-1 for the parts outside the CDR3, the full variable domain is GAGVSQSPRYKVTKRGQDVALRCDPISGHVSLYWYRQALGQGPEFLTYFNYEAQQDKSGLPNDRFSAERPEGSISTLTIQRTEQRDSAMYRCASSLEQGLLNEQFFGPGTRLTVL.

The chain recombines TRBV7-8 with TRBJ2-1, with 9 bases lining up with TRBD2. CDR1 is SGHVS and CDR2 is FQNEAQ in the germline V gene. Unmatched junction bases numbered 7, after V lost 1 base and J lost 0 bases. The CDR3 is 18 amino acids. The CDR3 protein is CASSLVFGSGGSYNEQFF. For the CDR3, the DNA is TGTGCCAGCAGCTTAGTTTTTGGTAGCGGGGGCTCCTACAATGAGCAGTTCTTC.

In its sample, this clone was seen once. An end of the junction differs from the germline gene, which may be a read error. The CDR3 sequence: CASSPAGGSLYGQYF. DNA for the CDR3: TGTGCCAGCTCACCGGCTGGGGGGTCACTCTACGGGCAGTACTTC. The chain combines TRBV18 with TRBJ2-7, with TRBD2 as a possible D gene (6 bases). The CDR3 sequence is 15 residues long. CDR1 is KGHSH, CDR2 LQKENI, per germline.

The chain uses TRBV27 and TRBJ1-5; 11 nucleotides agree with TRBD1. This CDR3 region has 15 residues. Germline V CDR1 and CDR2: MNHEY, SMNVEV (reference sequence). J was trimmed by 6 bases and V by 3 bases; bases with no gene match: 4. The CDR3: CASSFGTGGTQPQHF. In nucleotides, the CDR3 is TGTGCCAGCAGTTTTGGGACAGGGGGTACTCAGCCCCAGCATTTT.

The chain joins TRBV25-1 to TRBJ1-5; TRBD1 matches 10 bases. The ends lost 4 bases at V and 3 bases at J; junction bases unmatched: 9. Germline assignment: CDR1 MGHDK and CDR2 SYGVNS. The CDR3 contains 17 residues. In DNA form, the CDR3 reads TGTGCCAGCAGTGGCCCAGGGACAGGGGATTTCAATCAGCCCCAGCATTTT. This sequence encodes CASSGPGTGDFNQPQHF.

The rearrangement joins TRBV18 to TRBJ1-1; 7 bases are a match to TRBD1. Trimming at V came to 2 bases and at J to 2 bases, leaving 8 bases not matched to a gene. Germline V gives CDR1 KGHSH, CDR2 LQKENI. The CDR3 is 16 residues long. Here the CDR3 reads CASSPGTVSRNTEAFF. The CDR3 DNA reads TGTGCCAGCTCACCAGGGACAGTCTCTCGAAACACTGAAGCTTTCTTT.

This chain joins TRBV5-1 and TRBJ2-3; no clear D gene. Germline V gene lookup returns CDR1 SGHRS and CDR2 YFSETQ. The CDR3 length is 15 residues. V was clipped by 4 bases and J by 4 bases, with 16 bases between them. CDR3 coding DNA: TGCGCCAGCAGCCCCTCCACCCTCACGGCAGATACGCAGTATTTT. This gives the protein CASSPSTLTADTQYF. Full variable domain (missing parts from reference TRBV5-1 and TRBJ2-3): KAGVTQTPRYLIKTRGQQVTLSCSPISGHRSVSWYQQTPGQGLQFLFEYFSETQRNKGNFPGRFSGRQFSNSRSEMNVSTLELGDSALYLCASSPSTLTADTQYFGPGTRLTVL.

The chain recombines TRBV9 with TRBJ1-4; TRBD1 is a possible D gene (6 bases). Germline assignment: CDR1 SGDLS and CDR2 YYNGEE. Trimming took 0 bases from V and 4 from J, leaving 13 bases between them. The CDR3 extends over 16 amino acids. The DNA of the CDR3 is TGTGCCAGCAGCGTAGACGCAGGGGTGGGTAATGAAAAACTGTTTTTT. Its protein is CASSVDAGVGNEKLFF.

CDR3 protein: CASSFRTGTNQPQHF. The DNA for the CDR3 is TGTGCCAGCAGTTTTCGGACAGGGACCAATCAGCCCCAGCATTTT. The chain employs TRBV27 and TRBJ1-5, with 8 bases matching TRBD1. The CDR3 runs 15 residues. Germline V gives CDR1 MNHEY, CDR2 SMNVEV (reference sequence). J was trimmed by 3 bases and V by 3 bases; bases with no gene match: 4.

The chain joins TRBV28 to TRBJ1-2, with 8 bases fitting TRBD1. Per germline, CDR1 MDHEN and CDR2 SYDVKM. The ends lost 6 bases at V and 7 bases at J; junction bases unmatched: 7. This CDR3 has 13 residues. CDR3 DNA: TGTGCCAGCAGCCTGGAGGACAGGGCTGGCTACACCTTC. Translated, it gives CASSLEDRAGYTF.

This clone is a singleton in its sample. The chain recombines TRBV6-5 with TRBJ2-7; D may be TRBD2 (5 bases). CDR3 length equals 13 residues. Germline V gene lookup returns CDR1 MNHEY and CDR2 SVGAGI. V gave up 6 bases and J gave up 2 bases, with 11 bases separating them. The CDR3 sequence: CASRDGGTYEQYF. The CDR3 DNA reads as TGTGCCAGCAGAGACGGAGGTACCTACGAGCAGTACTTC.

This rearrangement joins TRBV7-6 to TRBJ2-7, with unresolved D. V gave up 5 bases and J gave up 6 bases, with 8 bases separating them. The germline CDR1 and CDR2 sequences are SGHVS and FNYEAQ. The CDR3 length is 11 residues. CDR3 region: CASSNSLEQYF. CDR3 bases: TGTGCCAGCAGCAACAGTCTCGAGCAGTACTTC.

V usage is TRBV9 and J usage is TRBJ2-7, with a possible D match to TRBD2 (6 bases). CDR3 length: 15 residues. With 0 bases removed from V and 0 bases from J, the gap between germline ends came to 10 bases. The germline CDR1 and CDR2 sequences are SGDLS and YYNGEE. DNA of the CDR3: TGTGCCAGCAGCGTAGATAGCGGCACCTCCTACGAGCAGTACTTC. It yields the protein CASSVDSGTSYEQYF.

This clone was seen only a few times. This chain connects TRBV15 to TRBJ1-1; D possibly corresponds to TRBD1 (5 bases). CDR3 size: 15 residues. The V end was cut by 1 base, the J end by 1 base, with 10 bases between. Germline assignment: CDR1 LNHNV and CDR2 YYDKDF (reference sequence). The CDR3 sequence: CATSRVQGKNTEAFF. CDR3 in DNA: TGTGCCACCAGCAGAGTTCAGGGAAAGAACACTGAAGCTTTCTTT. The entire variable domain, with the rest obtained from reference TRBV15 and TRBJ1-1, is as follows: DAMVIQNPRYQVTQFGKPVTLSCSQTLNHNVMYWYQQKSSQAPKLLFHYYDKDFNNEADTPDNFQSRRPNTSFCFLDIRSPGLGDTAMYLCATSRVQGKNTEAFFGQGTRLTVV.

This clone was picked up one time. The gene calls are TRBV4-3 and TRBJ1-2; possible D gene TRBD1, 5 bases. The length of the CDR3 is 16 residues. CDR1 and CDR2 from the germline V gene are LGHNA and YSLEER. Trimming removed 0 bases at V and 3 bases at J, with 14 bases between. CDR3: CASSQDRGKTHYGYTF. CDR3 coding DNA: TGCGCCAGCAGCCAAGATAGGGGCAAAACTCACTATGGCTACACCTTC.

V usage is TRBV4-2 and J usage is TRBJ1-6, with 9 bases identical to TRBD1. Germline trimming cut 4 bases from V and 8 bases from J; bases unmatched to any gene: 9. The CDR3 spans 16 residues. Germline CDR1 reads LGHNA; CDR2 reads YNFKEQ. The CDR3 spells CASSREAGTGYSPLHF. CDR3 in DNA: TGTGCCAGCAGCCGAGAAGCCGGGACAGGGTATTCACCCCTCCACTTT.

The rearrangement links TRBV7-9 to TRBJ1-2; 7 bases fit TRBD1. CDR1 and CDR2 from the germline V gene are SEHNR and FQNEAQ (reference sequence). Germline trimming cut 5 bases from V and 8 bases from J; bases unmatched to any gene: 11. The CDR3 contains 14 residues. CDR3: CASSPSTGMGGYTF. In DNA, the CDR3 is TGTGCCAGCAGCCCTTCGACAGGGATGGGCGGCTACACCTTC.

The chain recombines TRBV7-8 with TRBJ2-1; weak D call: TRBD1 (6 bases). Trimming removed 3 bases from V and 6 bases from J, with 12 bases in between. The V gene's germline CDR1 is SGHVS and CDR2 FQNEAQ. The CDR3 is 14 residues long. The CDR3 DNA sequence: TGTGCCAGCAGCTTCCCGACAGGTCCCAATGAGCAGTTCTTC. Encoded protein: CASSFPTGPNEQFF.

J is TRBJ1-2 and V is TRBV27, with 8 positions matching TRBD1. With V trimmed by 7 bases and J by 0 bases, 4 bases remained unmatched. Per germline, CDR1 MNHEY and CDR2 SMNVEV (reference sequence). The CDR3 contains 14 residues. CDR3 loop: CASKRQGPNYGYTF. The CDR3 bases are TGTGCCAGCAAAAGACAGGGGCCTAACTATGGCTACACCTTC.

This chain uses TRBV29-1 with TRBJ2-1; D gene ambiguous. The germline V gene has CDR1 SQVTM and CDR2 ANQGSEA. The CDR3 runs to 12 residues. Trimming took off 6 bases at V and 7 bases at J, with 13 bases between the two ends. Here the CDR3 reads CSVRPLGNEQFF. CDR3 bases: TGCAGCGTACGACCGCTAGGAAATGAGCAGTTCTTC.

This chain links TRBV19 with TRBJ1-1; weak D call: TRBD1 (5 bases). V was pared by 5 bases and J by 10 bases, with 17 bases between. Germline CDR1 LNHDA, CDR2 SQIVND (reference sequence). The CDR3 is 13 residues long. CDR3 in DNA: TGTGCCAGTAGTGGGGCGGGGTCACCCCGAGCTTTCTTT. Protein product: CASSGAGSPRAFF.

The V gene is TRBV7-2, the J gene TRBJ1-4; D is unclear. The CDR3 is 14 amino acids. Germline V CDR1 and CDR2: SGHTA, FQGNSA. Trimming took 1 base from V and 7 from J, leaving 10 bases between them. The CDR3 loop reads CASSLEGGFEKLFF. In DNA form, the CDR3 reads TGTGCCAGCAGCTTAGAAGGAGGGTTTGAAAAACTGTTTTTT.

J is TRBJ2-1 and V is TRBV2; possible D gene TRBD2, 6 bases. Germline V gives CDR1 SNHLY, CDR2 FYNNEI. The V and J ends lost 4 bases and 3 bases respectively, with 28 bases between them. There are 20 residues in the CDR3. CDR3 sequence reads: CASSGREAVDVRTHYNEQFF. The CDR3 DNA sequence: TGTGCCAGCAGTGGTAGGGAGGCGGTCGACGTTAGGACTCACTACAATGAGCAGTTCTTC.